Here is one TCR beta chain with its context. The target antigen is unknown. The data were obtained in a study of PD-L1 blockade in urothelial cancer. In the study overall: Patients took up atezolizumab in the mid-2010s at 1,200 mg intravenously every 3 weeks. In the patient group, most of the roughly 30 were males with bladder-origin urothelial cancer. The study, taken as a whole, reports: More expansion of tumor-associated blood clones, seen at 3 weeks, marked durable-benefit patients.

The protocol was immunoSEQ multiplex PCR, while the TCRdb copy is restricted to in-frame clones and leaves out a portion. Of 70,000 or so clones in the sample, around 84% are singletons; the top ten hold around 4.7%. Each patient gave between 1 and 8 samples of peripheral blood mononuclear cells, which were collected pretreatment and during treatment. Germline V gene data show CDR1 as MNHEY and CDR2 as SMNVEV (reference sequence). Trimming pared 2 bases from V and 10 bases from J, leaving 15 bases between. The CDR3 consists of 14 residues. This sequence joins TRBV27 and TRBJ2-1; possibly TRBD2 for D (6 bases). The sequence was obtained from a man aged 65-85 years with urothelial cancer. Material: PBMCs, obtained around atezolizumab (anti-PD-L1) treatment. The CDR3 reads CASSLRGIGEEQFF. In nucleotides, the CDR3 is TGTGCCAGCAGTTTACGCGGGATCGGCGAGGAGCAGTTCTTC.